Presented here are 9 T cell receptor beta chains from one specimen sequenced in a study of cytotoxic CD8 clonotypes in ibrutinib-treated CLL (dated by TCRdb to about 2021). Library preparation employed the immunoSEQ multiplex PCR assay. TCRdb's version of the immuneACCESS table is confined to in-frame rearrangements and falls short of the full clone set. An unresolved V gene accounts for under half of the shortfall where checked; the remainder is of unknown origin. Within this sample are about 300,000 clones, with about 64% of them counted one time only. Jointly, the top ten make up under 8% of the sample. The sequenced sample was PBMCs, obtained after 36 months of ibrutinib treatment. The receptors originated from a human donor with chronic lymphocytic leukemia.

The genes are TRBV6-1 and TRBJ2-3; D perhaps matches TRBD2 (7 bases). The CDR3 spans 16 residues. Germline V lookup: CDR1 MNHNS, CDR2 SASEGT. Trimming shortened V by 3 bases and J by 4 bases, and 17 bases separated the two germline ends. The CDR3 region has the DNA TGTGCCAGCAGTGATTGGGGAGGGGGAACCGCAGATACGCAGTATTTT. Residues: CASSDWGGGTADTQYF.

The chain has TRBV18 and TRBJ2-5, with a possible D match to TRBD2 (5 bases). V dropped 1 base and J dropped 5 bases, with 11 bases sitting between them. The germline V gene encodes CDR1 KGHSH and CDR2 LQKENI. This CDR3 is 14 amino acids long. The DNA for the CDR3 is TGTGCCAGCTCACCACTCCCGGGCGGGGAGACCCAGTACTTC. Protein product: CASSPLPGGETQYF.

The chain is built from TRBV13 and TRBJ1-1; D is unresolved. Germline V gene data show CDR1 as PRHDT and CDR2 as FYEKMQ (reference sequence). The CDR3 totals 15 residues. Trimming shortened V by 5 bases and J by 2 bases, and 15 bases separated the two germline ends. The CDR3 DNA sequence: TGTGCCAGCAGCCAACCCCGGGCGTCAAACACTGAAGCTTTCTTT. Translation gives CASSQPRASNTEAFF.

The chain has TRBV6-1 and TRBJ2-7, with TRBD1 identical over 10 bases. The junction had 8 bases not matched to a gene; V was cut back by 5 bases and J by 4 bases. The CDR3 has 15 amino acids. Germline lookup yields CDR1 MNHNS and CDR2 SASEGT. CDR3 bases: TGTGCCAGCAGTTTAACTGACAGGGGGCTATACGAGCAGTACTTC. Residues: CASSLTDRGLYEQYF.

The chain recombines TRBV18 with TRBJ2-2; 12 bases line up with TRBD1. J gave up 6 bases and V 6 bases, and 8 bases lay outside the gene matches. Germline lookup yields CDR1 KGHSH and CDR2 LQKENI. CDR3 length equals 16 residues. CDR3 sequence (DNA): TGTGCCAGCTCGTCGCCGGGACAGGGGGCCTCCGGGGAGCTGTTTTTT. Encoded protein: CASSSPGQGASGELFF.

The chain combines TRBV7-2 with TRBJ2-2, with 12 nucleotides matching TRBD2. The CDR3 runs to 16 residues. The germline gives CDR1 SGHTA, CDR2 FQGNSA. V trimming: 3 bases; J trimming: 4 bases; junction bases outside the gene matches: 3. This CDR3 is CASSLTSGSSTGELFF. CDR3 coding DNA: TGTGCCAGCAGCTTGACTAGCGGGAGCAGCACCGGGGAGCTGTTTTTT.

This clone was seen only a few times. The rearrangement uses TRBV5-1 and TRBJ2-7; D not certain. The CDR3 contains 11 residues. Trimming shortened V by 5 bases and J by 5 bases, and 8 bases separated the two germline ends. Germline V gene sequence: CDR1 SGHRS, CDR2 YFSETQ. The CDR3 DNA reads as TGCGCCAGCAGTCATGGGAACGAGCAGTACTTC. As protein: CASSHGNEQYF.

This clone was found once. The chain employs TRBV7-2 and TRBJ2-7; D possibly corresponds to TRBD1 (5 bases). The germline V gene encodes CDR1 SGHTA and CDR2 FQGNSA. Trimming left V 3 bases short and J 2 bases short, with 17 bases between. The CDR3 length is 16 residues. The CDR3 bases are TGTGCCAGCAGCTTTCTGGGTAGCAGGGTACCCTACGAGCAGTACTTC. Translated: CASSFLGSRVPYEQYF.

This clone showed up just a few times. V gene TRBV7-3 combines with J gene TRBJ2-1, with D perhaps TRBD1 or TRBD2 (5 bases each). The germline CDR1 and CDR2 sequences are SGHTA and FQGTGA. This CDR3 contains 13 residues. The V end lost 1 base, the J end lost 5 bases, and 6 bases lay between the germline ends. CDR3 in DNA: TGTGCCAGCAGCTTAATGGGGGACAATGAGCAGTTCTTC. It encodes CASSLMGDNEQFF.